The clone carrying this TCR beta chain was seen only once. The antigen remains unidentified. Positively selected for CCR7, the CD45RO-negative cells used as naive CD8 cells excluded terminally differentiated effector memory CD45RA+ cells. All donors qualified as healthy HIV-negative adults and had experienced no recent acute infections or vaccinations. These data belong to a study of shared clonotypes between healthy human individuals. General observations from the study: Several donors held about 4.5% of naive CD4 clonotypes in common.

The germline V and J ends were trimmed by 3 bases and 2 bases, with 8 bases remaining between them. Germline V lookup: CDR1 KGHSH, CDR2 LQKENI. This CDR3 spans 13 amino acids. Researchers ran the assay at a deep level. Data came from immunoSEQ multiplex PCR; TCRdb stores just in-frame clones and leaves some out. This sample has 2 million or so clones, with approximately 95% found just once. The source is a young man in good health. Sequenced material: naive CD8+ T cells sorted from blood. The genes are TRBV18 and TRBJ2-7; no definite D call. CDR3 region: CASSPGYTYEQYF. The CDR3 DNA follows: TGTGCCAGCTCACCGGGATATACCTACGAGCAGTACTTC.